The clone carrying this TCR beta chain was observed a single time. Germline assignment: CDR1 SGHKS and CDR2 YYEKEE (reference sequence). This CDR3 is built from 15 residues. Trimming took 4 bases from V and 0 from J, leaving 13 bases between them. Donors ranged from roughly 6 to 100 years old and were healthy Caucasians in Russia. The data were obtained in a study of blood T cells in healthy people across ages. It was with a sample-barcoded 5' primer and a J-beta primer mix that a second PCR of roughly 6 to 11 cycles was run. Each cDNA molecule received a tag from a template-switch adaptor that had 12 random nucleotides. TCRdb itself ran the 5' RACE reads through MiXCR, one entry per CDR3 protein. The table records about 970,000 distinct CDR3 sequences, roughly 50% of them present only once.

Sequenced sample: blood. The chain uses TRBV5-5 and TRBJ2-5, with D uncertain. This TCR came from a woman aged 55-70 years in good health. CDR3 in DNA: TGTGCCAGCAGCCTGGTGATGGGGTACCAAGAGACCCAGTACTTC. Amino acids: CASSLVMGYQETQYF.